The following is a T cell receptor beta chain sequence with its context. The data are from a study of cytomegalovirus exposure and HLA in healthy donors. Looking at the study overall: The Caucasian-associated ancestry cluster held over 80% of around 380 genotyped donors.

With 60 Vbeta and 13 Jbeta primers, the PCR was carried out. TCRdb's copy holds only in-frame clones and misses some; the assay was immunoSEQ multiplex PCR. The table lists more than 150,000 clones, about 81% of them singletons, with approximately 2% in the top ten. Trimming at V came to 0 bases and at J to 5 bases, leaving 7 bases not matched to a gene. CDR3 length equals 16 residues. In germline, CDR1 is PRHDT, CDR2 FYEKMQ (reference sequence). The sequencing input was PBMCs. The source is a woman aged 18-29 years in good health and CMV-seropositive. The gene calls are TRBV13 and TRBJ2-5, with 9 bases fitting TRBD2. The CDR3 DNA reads TGTGCCAGCAGCTTAGGCGCGGGGGGGCCGGGGGAGACCCAGTACTTC. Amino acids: CASSLGAGGPGETQYF. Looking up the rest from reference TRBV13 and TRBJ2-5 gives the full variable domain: AAGVIQSPRHLIKEKRETATLKCYPIPRHDTVYWYQQGPGQDPQFLISFYEKMQSDKGSIPDRFSAQQFSDYHSELNMSSLELGDSALYFCASSLGAGGPGETQYFGPGTRLLVL.